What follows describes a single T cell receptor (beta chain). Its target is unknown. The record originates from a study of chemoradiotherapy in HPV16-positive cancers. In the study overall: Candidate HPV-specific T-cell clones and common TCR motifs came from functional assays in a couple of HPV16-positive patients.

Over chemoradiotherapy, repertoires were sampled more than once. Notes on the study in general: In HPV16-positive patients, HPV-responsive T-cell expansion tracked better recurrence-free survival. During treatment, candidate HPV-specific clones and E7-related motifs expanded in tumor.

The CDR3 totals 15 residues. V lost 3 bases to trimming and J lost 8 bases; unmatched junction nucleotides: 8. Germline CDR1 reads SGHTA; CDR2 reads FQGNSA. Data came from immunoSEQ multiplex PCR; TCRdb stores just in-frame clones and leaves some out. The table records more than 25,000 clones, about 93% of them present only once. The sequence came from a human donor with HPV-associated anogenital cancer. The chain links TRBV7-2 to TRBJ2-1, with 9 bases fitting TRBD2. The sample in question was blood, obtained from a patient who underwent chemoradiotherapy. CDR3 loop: CASSLGGIAGDEQFF. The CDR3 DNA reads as TGTGCCAGCAGCTTGGGGGGCATAGCGGGAGATGAGCAGTTCTTC.